This T cell receptor beta chain was sequenced in a study of blood T cell repertoires in COVID-19 (TCRdb year 2020). Turning to the overall study: Samples from collaborators originated in the United States, Italy and Spain and spanned both the acute and convalescent phases of COVID-19. Deeply sampled blood TCRbeta repertoires from subjects exposed to, actively infected with, or recovered from COVID-19 were included in the dataset. Samples were obtained from the ongoing ImmuneRACE study (first 160 participants) and from some 1,200 subjects provided by 6 global collaborators. The prospective study material was composed of cDNA or gDNA derived from T cells, B-cell-depleted T cells, or PBMCs. The sample metadata nearly always contained a de-identified subject ID, COVID-19 status, age in years and sex. The repertoires were released in a freely available public database intended as a resource for research on the immune response to SARS-CoV-2. Where available, HLA class I and class II types were obtained from metadata supplied by the sample provider rather than from assay-based typing. What the work shows at the level of the full study, not this receptor alone: How much clinical and demographic metadata was included differed by source and by participant, and the metadata was provided uncurated.

CDR1 and CDR2 (MNHEY, SVGAGI) derive from the germline V gene. V is pruned by 0 bases and J by 8 bases, leaving 9 bases of the junction without a gene match. From the cysteine through the phenylalanine, the CDR3 covers 16 amino acids. Only CDR3 DNA remains: 48 bases, in frame from the first base. Each collaborating institution followed its own protocols to collect whole blood in K2EDTA tubes. Collaborator samples were shipped for TCRbeta analysis as frozen whole blood, isolated PBMCs, or DNA extracted from either sample type. TCRbeta CDR3 regions were amplified from genomic DNA by means of the immunoSEQ Assay, a bias-controlled multiplex PCR. Processing in the source paper ran as follows. Nucleated cell counts per sample were estimated from amplification of reference gene primers within the assay. To quantify the absolute abundance of each unique TCRbeta CDR3 rearrangement, sequence reads were collapsed and filtered. For each sample, productive Simpson clonality was calculated by taking the square root of Simpson's diversity index across productive rearrangements. Held by TCRdb, this immuneACCESS table contains in-frame sequences only and omits some clones. Under half of the omission traces to an unresolved V gene where checked; the cause of the rest is unknown. V, J and clone size are those of that table, while D and trimming were read from the DNA. In all, the sample holds some 190,000 clones, and 75% to 90% of those were seen once. The ten top clones hold roughly 8% of the sample.

In the case of this clone: Its specific antigen is unknown. Base qualities are not provided; no much larger clone lies one nucleotide away.

The rearranged segments are TRBV6-5 and TRBJ2-1; TRBD2 fits 8 bases in the junction. This receptor was identified in an older woman with acute or convalescent COVID-19. Sequenced input: peripheral blood. The sequenced DNA is TGTGCCAGCAGTTACTCGAACGGGAGGGCCTCGGATGAGCAGTTCTTC. The encoded protein is CASSYSNGRASDEQFF.